This entry describes one TCR beta chain. The target antigen is unknown. This record comes from a study of T cell clonotyping in hematopoietic cell transplantation. Study-level findings and limits: At the given depth, recipient repertoires were over 95% de novo clonotypes. Cells were unsorted, so CD4 and CD8 contributions were not separated. Pathologically expanded recipient clonotypes increased progressively from day 30 to day 180 as diversity fell.

The protocol was immunoSEQ multiplex PCR, while the TCRdb copy is restricted to in-frame clones and leaves out a portion. The sample has roughly 30,000 clones; roughly nine tenths are singletons. The germline V gene has CDR1 SGHNT and CDR2 YYREEE (reference sequence). The CDR3 spans 16 residues. The junction had 12 bases not matched to a gene; V was cut back by 4 bases and J by 6 bases. Recipient blood drawn about 28 days pretransplant and days 30, 100, 180 after. The clonotype was recovered from a female patient in her forties or fifties who had an allogeneic stem cell transplant from a related donor, so the T cells may come from the graft donor. Some clones in this sample may be carry-over from other donors' samples. Material: PBMCs, obtained 100 days after allogeneic stem cell transplant. The V gene is TRBV5-4, the J gene TRBJ2-2; 7 nucleotides align to TRBD1. CDR3 residues: CASSPFQGVMPGELFF. The CDR3 coding sequence is TGTGCCAGCAGCCCGTTTCAGGGGGTAATGCCCGGGGAGCTGTTTTTT.